The 24 T cell receptor beta chains below come from one sample, sequenced in a study of a mutant IDH1 vaccine in newly diagnosed glioma. Time point noted: baseline, week 1 (first vaccination visit). As to treatment: pre-vaccination baseline after standard-of-care therapy. TCRdb keeps only in-frame clones here, not all; method: immunoSEQ multiplex PCR. The sample gives roughly 34,000 clones, 65% to 80% of which show up once; about 8.4% is in the top ten. The sequencing used peripheral blood mononuclear cells (PBMCs), collected from a glioma patient treated with radiotherapy, temozolomide or both. Receptors originate from a man aged 45-65 years with glioma. Some clones in this sample may be carry-over from other donors' samples.

The CDR3 DNA reads as TGTGCCAGCTCACCACTGACAGGGGAAAATGAAAAACTGTTTTTT. It specifies CASSPLTGENEKLFF. The V and J genes are TRBV18 and TRBJ1-4; 8 positions match TRBD1. The junction had 3 bases not matched to a gene; V was cut back by 1 base and J by 5 bases. Germline lookup yields CDR1 KGHSH and CDR2 LQKENI. The CDR3 covers 15 residues.

This chain uses TRBV20-1 with TRBJ2-5; D remains ambiguous. Germline CDR1 DFQATT, CDR2 SNEGSKA (reference sequence). The CDR3 is made up of 10 amino acids. Trimming removed 6 bases at V and 3 bases at J, with 5 bases between. This chain's CDR3 is CSADKETQYF. In DNA form, the CDR3 reads TGCAGTGCAGATAAAGAGACCCAGTACTTC.

The chain carries TRBV6-6 and TRBJ1-3; 7 positions agree with TRBD1. Germline CDR1 MNHNY, CDR2 SVGAGI (reference sequence). CDR3 length: 15 amino acids. Trimming took 7 bases from V and 3 from J; bases not matched to a gene: 9. This CDR3 is CASIKTGAFGNTIYF. In DNA, the CDR3 is TGTGCCAGCATCAAAACAGGGGCTTTTGGAAACACCATATATTTT.

The chain recombines TRBV21-1 with TRBJ2-7; the D call in the table, TRBD1, was not verified against the DNA. TRBV21-1 is a recognized pseudogene. This CDR3 comprises 15 residues. Here the CDR3 reads CASSLRRDTPYEQYF. The CDR3 DNA is TGTGCCAGCAGCCTAAGAAGGGACACGCCCTACGAGCAGTACTTC.

The gene calls are TRBV5-4 and TRBJ2-5; a weak D match, TRBD1 (6 bases). This CDR3 is 15 amino acids long. Germline assignment: CDR1 SGHNT and CDR2 YYREEE (reference sequence). V shed 3 bases and J shed 5 bases, with 17 bases lying between them. In nucleotides, the CDR3 is TGTGCCAGCAGCTCGATGACAGGCCCAGGGGAGACCCAGTACTTC. Its protein is CASSSMTGPGETQYF.

The V and J genes are TRBV7-2 and TRBJ2-3; D possibly uses TRBD1 or TRBD2 (5 bases each). This CDR3 is 12 amino acids long. Germline loops: CDR1 SGHTA, CDR2 FQGNSA. With 5 bases removed from V and 12 bases from J, the gap between germline ends came to 15 bases. The CDR3 loop is CASSRNRDRQYF. In DNA form, the CDR3 reads TGTGCCAGCAGCCGAAACCGGGACCGTCAGTATTTT.

The V call is TRBV4-3, the J call TRBJ2-5; no clear D gene. The V gene's germline CDR1 is LGHNA and CDR2 YSLEER. V was shortened by 3 bases and J by 7 bases, with 18 bases between the two germline ends. The CDR3 is made up of 15 amino acids. DNA of the CDR3: TGCGCCAGCAGCCAGGAAACCAGTCCATCCGGGACCCAGTACTTC. Its translation: CASSQETSPSGTQYF.

CDR3 nucleotide sequence: TGTGCCAGCAGCGTAGCTACCGGACAGGGGACCGGGGAGCTGTTTTTT. Amino acids: CASSVATGQGTGELFF. The chain carries TRBV9 and TRBJ2-2; 9 bases line up with TRBD1. CDR3 size: 16 residues. The J segment lost 5 bases and the V segment lost 0 bases, leaving 5 bases of the junction unmatched. In germline, CDR1 is SGDLS, CDR2 YYNGEE.

The J gene is TRBJ1-1, the V gene TRBV20-1, with D possibly matching TRBD1 (5 bases). V dropped 3 bases and J dropped 5 bases, with 7 bases sitting between them. Germline assignment: CDR1 DFQATT and CDR2 SNEGSKA (reference sequence). The length of the CDR3 is 11 residues. CDR3: CSASSGTEAFF. The CDR3, as DNA: TGCAGTGCTAGTTCAGGGACTGAAGCTTTCTTT.

The V call is TRBV5-8, the J call TRBJ2-7, with 16 bases that match TRBD2. The V and J ends lost 4 bases and 5 bases, in that order; junction bases with no gene match: 9. The CDR3 contains 17 residues. The germline V gene has CDR1 SGHTS and CDR2 YDEGEE. This CDR3 reads CASSPGTSGRAADEQYF. CDR3 nucleotide sequence: TGTGCCAGCAGCCCCGGGACTAGCGGGAGGGCCGCGGACGAGCAGTACTTC. Full variable domain (missing parts from reference TRBV5-8 and TRBJ2-7): EAGVTQSPTHLIKTRGQQATLRCSPISGHTSVYWYQQALGLGLQFLLWYDEGEERNRGNFPPRFSGRQFPNYSSELNVNALELEDSALYLCASSPGTSGRAADEQYFGPGTRLTVT.

The count of this clone is one. The CDR3: CASSPRLAGKLESSYEQYF. The CDR3 region has the DNA TGTGCCAGCTCACCACGACTAGCGGGGAAATTGGAAAGCTCCTACGAGCAGTACTTC. V and J are TRBV18 and TRBJ2-7; 11 bases are shared with TRBD2. There are 19 residues in the CDR3. The V and J ends lost 1 base and 0 bases, in that order; junction bases with no gene match: 11. Germline assignment: CDR1 KGHSH and CDR2 LQKENI. The full variable domain, completed using reference TRBV18 and TRBJ2-7, is NAGVMQNPRHLVRRRGQEARLRCSPMKGHSHVYWYRQLPEEGLKFMVYLQKENIIDESGMPKERFSAEFPKEGPSILRIQQVVRGDSAAYFCASSPRLAGKLESSYEQYFGPGTRLTVT.

The V call is TRBV5-5, the J call TRBJ1-5; D is unresolved. The V and J ends lost 0 bases and 0 bases respectively, with 4 bases between them. Germline CDR1 SGHKS, CDR2 YYEKEE (reference sequence). The CDR3 covers 14 residues. The CDR3 DNA reads TGTGCCAGCAGCTTGGGTTATAGCAATCAGCCCCAGCATTTT. Its translation: CASSLGYSNQPQHF.

V usage is TRBV5-4 and J usage is TRBJ2-1; 8 bases align to TRBD1. The CDR3 sequence is 15 residues long. Germline V gene lookup returns CDR1 SGHNT and CDR2 YYREEE (reference sequence). Unmatched junction bases numbered 6, after V lost 3 bases and J lost 4 bases. The CDR3 is CASSSGQAGYNEQFF. The CDR3 DNA reads as TGTGCCAGCAGCTCGGGACAGGCGGGGTACAATGAGCAGTTCTTC.

This clone came up once. This chain joins TRBV5-5 and TRBJ1-1, with TRBD1 identical over 8 bases. The germline gives CDR1 SGHKS, CDR2 YYEKEE (reference sequence). The CDR3 spans 15 residues. Unmatched junction bases numbered 6, after V lost 0 bases and J lost 5 bases. The CDR3 DNA follows: TGTGCCAGCAGCTTGGGAGGACAGGGTTGGACTGAAGCTTTCTTT. Its protein is CASSLGGQGWTEAFF.

This sequence joins TRBV19 and TRBJ2-2, with D perhaps TRBD1 (6 bases). The V gene's germline CDR1 is LNHDA and CDR2 SQIVND (reference sequence). The germline V and J ends were trimmed by 5 bases and 1 base, with 11 bases remaining between them. The CDR3 contains 15 residues. The CDR3 DNA sequence: TGTGCCAGTAGTCCCAAAGGGGGGAACACCGGGGAGCTGTTTTTT. This sequence encodes CASSPKGGNTGELFF.

The CDR3 DNA follows: TGTGCCAGCAGTTTTGTTCCCCCAGGGGAATTGGCTGGAAACACCATATATTTT. Protein product: CASSFVPPGELAGNTIYF. The chain is built from TRBV27 and TRBJ1-3, with D possibly matching TRBD1 (6 bases). Germline values: CDR1 MNHEY, CDR2 SMNVEV (reference sequence). The V end was cut by 3 bases, the J end by 2 bases, with 20 bases between. The CDR3 length is 18 residues.

The rearrangement uses TRBV11-2 and TRBJ1-5; a possible D gene is TRBD1 (5 bases). Germline V gene sequence: CDR1 SGHAT, CDR2 FQNNGV. There are 15 residues in the CDR3. V lost 0 bases, J lost 2 bases, and 8 bases lay in between. CDR3 loop: CASSLDVGGNQPQHF. In DNA form, the CDR3 reads TGTGCCAGCAGCTTAGATGTAGGGGGCAATCAGCCCCAGCATTTT.

The chain has TRBV7-9 and TRBJ2-7, with 8 positions matching TRBD1. Germline V gives CDR1 SEHNR, CDR2 FQNEAQ (reference sequence). The CDR3 is 15 amino acids. V trimming: 0 bases; J trimming: 6 bases; junction bases outside the gene matches: 7. Here the CDR3 reads CASSLAPGGSGEQYF. CDR3 nucleotide sequence: TGTGCCAGCAGCTTAGCGCCAGGGGGCTCGGGCGAGCAGTACTTC.

V usage is TRBV6-1 and J usage is TRBJ2-3; no firm D call. The germline V gene has CDR1 MNHNS and CDR2 SASEGT. The CDR3 is made up of 13 amino acids. V lost 4 bases to trimming and J lost 2 bases, with 7 bases between them. The CDR3 DNA reads TGTGCCAGCAGTGCCACGATCACAGATACGCAGTATTTT. Protein: CASSATITDTQYF.

The rearrangement uses TRBV7-8 and TRBJ2-7, with 7 bases fitting TRBD1. CDR3 size: 15 residues. V was clipped by 5 bases and J by 4 bases; unmatched bases: 11. Germline CDR1 is SGHVS and CDR2 is FQNEAQ. CDR3 sequence reads: CASSPDRAEAYEQYF. The CDR3 region has the DNA TGTGCCAGCAGCCCCGACAGGGCTGAAGCTTACGAGCAGTACTTC.

This clone was seen once. V usage is TRBV4-3 and J usage is TRBJ2-5; no firm D call. The CDR3 spans 15 residues. V was pared by 1 base and J by 1 base, with 10 bases between. Germline V gene lookup returns CDR1 LGHNA and CDR2 YSLEER. CDR3 region: CASSQATASQETQYF. Here the CDR3 DNA reads TGCGCCAGCAGCCAAGCAACGGCATCCCAAGAGACCCAGTACTTC.

The J gene is TRBJ2-3, the V gene TRBV10-3; D unresolved. V dropped 10 bases and J dropped 6 bases, with 20 bases sitting between them. Germline lookup yields CDR1 ENHRY and CDR2 SYGVKD. This CDR3 comprises 14 residues. CDR3 DNA: TGTGCCACCCTCGCTAACCAGCCGGCCGATACGCAGTATTTT. Protein sequence: CATLANQPADTQYF.

The chain's CDR3 is CATGPGTEFGYTF. In DNA form, the CDR3 reads TGTGCCACCGGTCCCGGGACGGAGTTTGGCTACACCTTC. The chain is built from TRBV27 and TRBJ1-2; possibly TRBD1 for D (5 bases). The V end was cut by 10 bases, the J end by 7 bases, with 19 bases between. The germline CDR1 and CDR2 sequences are MNHEY and SMNVEV (reference sequence). This CDR3 has 13 residues.

In DNA, the CDR3 is TGTGCCAGCAGCGATCGGACAGCGGGGGGCCAAGAGACCCAGTACTTC. It specifies CASSDRTAGGQETQYF. The genes are TRBV9 and TRBJ2-5; 9 bases are a match to TRBD2. Unmatched junction bases numbered 7, after V lost 3 bases and J lost 1 base. Germline V lookup: CDR1 SGDLS, CDR2 YYNGEE. This CDR3 has 16 residues.